The 10 T cell receptor beta chains given below trace back to one sample, sequenced in a study of neoadjuvant anti-PD-1 for oral cavity cancer (dated by TCRdb to about 2021). Library method: the immunoSEQ multiplex PCR assay. Here the immuneACCESS table is served through TCRdb, limited to in-frame sequences with V and J called. Missing clones are a known gap in these copies; in checked studies unresolved V genes cover under half, and the rest lacks a known reason. Counted in this sample were 35,000 to 40,000 clones; around 40% of them appeared once. Jointly, the top ten make up 16% of the sample. The label giving this sample's time point can be read as: after neoadjuvant nivolumab, at surgical resection. Sequencing used tumor tissue, obtained after nivolumab (anti-PD-1) treatment. The receptors here all came from a person aged 35-79 years with oral cavity squamous cell carcinoma.

This clone was detected only a few times. The J gene is TRBJ2-5, the V gene TRBV5-8, with 8 bases matching TRBD1. The CDR3 extends over 14 amino acids. Losses at the gene ends were 4 bases for V and 4 bases for J; bases not matched to a gene: 6. CDR1 is SGHTS and CDR2 is YDEGEE in the germline V gene. The CDR3 loop reads CASSRGQARETQYF. CDR3 DNA sequence: TGTGCCAGCAGCCGGGGACAGGCGCGAGAGACCCAGTACTTC.

This clone was observed a handful of times. The chain employs TRBV9 and TRBJ1-3; TRBD1 is a possible D gene (5 bases). V was cut by 3 bases and J by 2 bases, with 12 bases left in between. This CDR3 contains 15 residues. CDR1 and CDR2 from the germline V gene are SGDLS and YYNGEE. CDR3 region: CASSAQGSTGNTIYF. The CDR3 nucleotides read TGTGCCAGCAGCGCCCAGGGTTCGACTGGAAACACCATATATTTT.

This chain joins TRBV7-2 and TRBJ1-2, with a weak D call TRBD1 (5 bases). The V end was cut by 6 bases, the J end by 4 bases, with 15 bases between. Germline V gene sequence: CDR1 SGHTA, CDR2 FQGNSA. The CDR3 runs 14 residues. The CDR3 region has the DNA TGTGCCAGCAGTGTTACCGTGACAGTCTATGGCTACACCTTC. Protein sequence: CASSVTVTVYGYTF.

The chain combines TRBV9 with TRBJ2-7, with 9 bases that match TRBD1. The CDR3 contains 15 residues. CDR1 SGDLS and CDR2 YYNGEE come from the germline V gene. Trimming took 3 bases from V and 5 from J; bases not matched to a gene: 9. The CDR3: CASSATGTGNNEQYF. The CDR3 DNA reads as TGTGCCAGCAGCGCCACCGGGACAGGGAACAACGAGCAGTACTTC.

This clone was seen more than once but under ten times. The J gene is TRBJ1-6, the V gene TRBV13; D is ambiguous. The germline V gene encodes CDR1 PRHDT and CDR2 FYEKMQ (reference sequence). This CDR3 is built from 15 residues. V was pared by 7 bases and J by 6 bases, with 16 bases between. The CDR3 spells CASKTRGSSNSPLHF. Here the CDR3 DNA reads TGTGCCAGCAAAACTCGGGGTTCGAGTAATTCACCCCTCCACTTT.

This clone is medium-sized (0.01 to 0.1%). V gene TRBV27 combines with J gene TRBJ1-1; 9 nucleotides agree with TRBD1. V dropped 6 bases and J dropped 5; count of bases not matched to a gene: 7. This CDR3 comprises 14 residues. CDR1 is MNHEY, CDR2 SMNVEV, per germline (reference sequence). The CDR3 loop reads CASRVQGANTEAFF. As DNA, the CDR3 is TGTGCCAGCAGGGTACAGGGGGCTAATACTGAAGCTTTCTTT.

This chain connects TRBV2 to TRBJ2-7; a possible D gene is TRBD1 (5 bases). Germline loops: CDR1 SNHLY, CDR2 FYNNEI. The CDR3 consists of 12 residues. Trimming took 8 bases from V and 4 from J, leaving 12 bases between them. The CDR3 nucleotides read TGTGCCAGCCTGGGGCGGAAATACGAGCAGTACTTC. Its translation: CASLGRKYEQYF.

V is TRBV11-2 and J is TRBJ1-2; 8 bases fit TRBD1. The germline CDR1 and CDR2 sequences are SGHAT and FQNNGV. CDR3 length: 15 residues. After removal of 1 base from V and 5 bases from J, the junction contained 6 bases not matched to a gene. CDR3 nucleotide sequence: TGTGCCAGCAGCTTAGTCCGGCAGGGGGCGTATGGCTACACCTTC. This translates into CASSLVRQGAYGYTF.

This chain uses TRBV5-1 with TRBJ1-2; 7 nucleotides match TRBD1. CDR1 is SGHRS, CDR2 YFSETQ, per germline. This CDR3 has 12 residues. The V segment lost 4 bases and the J segment 3 bases; nucleotides outside the gene matches: 0. The CDR3: CASSTGDYGYTF. The CDR3 DNA reads as TGCGCCAGCAGCACAGGGGACTATGGCTACACCTTC.

CDR3 sequence (DNA): TGTGCCAGTAGATATAGCAATCAGCCCCAGCATTTT. Translation: CASRYSNQPQHF. This chain connects TRBV19 to TRBJ1-5; no definite D call. The V end was cut by 6 bases, the J end by 0 bases, with 3 bases between. Germline V gene data show CDR1 as LNHDA and CDR2 as SQIVND (reference sequence). This CDR3 contains 12 residues.